These 11 T cell receptor beta chains were sequenced from one sample in a study of T cells in Graves' hyperthyroidism and ophthalmopathy. RNA transcripts yielded amplified TCR beta CDR3 regions. Carried out on the TCR CDR3, a first-round RT-PCR used the HTBI primer set. Via MiXCR, TCRdb re-called the multiplex PCR reads, giving one row per CDR3 protein. Altogether approximately 640,000 distinct CDR3 sequences are present, 45% being singletons, with the ten largest covering approximately 7.2%. Source material: peripheral blood or thyroid tissue (not recorded which). Every receptor here comes from an adult man with Graves' disease, either hyperthyroidism or ophthalmopathy (not recorded which).

This clonotype was observed a few times. The V call is TRBV9, the J call TRBJ1-1, with TRBD1 as a possible D gene (6 bases). Trimming shortened V by 3 bases and J by 4 bases, and 13 bases separated the two germline ends. The CDR3 spans 14 residues. The V gene's germline CDR1 is SGDLS and CDR2 YYNGEE. CDR3 DNA sequence: TGTGCCAGCAGCGAACAGGGTCTGCGCACTGAAGCTTTCTTT. Encoded protein: CASSEQGLRTEAFF.

V usage is TRBV10-3 and J usage is TRBJ1-1, with D possibly matching TRBD1 (5 bases). There are 11 residues in the CDR3. CDR1 is ENHRY, CDR2 SYGVKD, per germline. The V end was cut by 10 bases, the J end by 5 bases, with 11 bases between. The CDR3 sequence is CASLKGTEAFF. CDR3 nucleotides: TGTGCCAGCTTGAAGGGGACTGAAGCTTTCTTT.

Details on this clonotype: The junction departs from the called germline gene at one end, perhaps through a read error. The chain links TRBV4-1 to TRBJ1-2, with 8 bases that match TRBD1. Germline V gives CDR1 MGHRA, CDR2 YSYEKL. This CDR3 is 15 amino acids long. CDR3 protein: CASSQGRGTGAMATF. The CDR3 DNA follows: TGCGCCAGCAGCCAAGGGAGGGGGACAGGCGCGATGGCGACTTTC.

The J gene is TRBJ1-4, the V gene TRBV7-3, with TRBD1 matching 9 bases. CDR3 length: 16 amino acids. Germline V gene data show CDR1 as SGHTA and CDR2 as FQGTGA. V trimming: 5 bases; J trimming: 8 bases; junction bases outside the gene matches: 12. The CDR3 region is CASSQDWGQGREKLFF. The CDR3 DNA reads TGTGCCAGCAGCCAAGATTGGGGACAGGGTAGAGAAAAACTGTTTTTT.

This clonotype appeared many times. The chain couples TRBV9 to TRBJ1-6, with D unresolved. Trimming took off 5 bases at V and 5 bases at J, with 11 bases between the two ends. Germline CDR1 reads SGDLS; CDR2 reads YYNGEE. The CDR3 runs 14 residues. CDR3 in amino acids: CASSAQSHNSPLHF. CDR3 nucleotide sequence: TGTGCCAGCAGTGCACAGAGTCATAATTCACCCCTCCACTTT.

To note about this clonotype: This could be a read error, since a much larger clone is one nucleotide away. The CDR3 here is CSVSGRGDEKLFF. The CDR3 DNA is TGCAGTGTGTCAGGGCGGGGAGATGAAAAACTGTTTTTT. This chain uses TRBV20-1 with TRBJ1-4; TRBD1 might be the D (5 bases). Germline assignment: CDR1 DFQATT and CDR2 SNEGSKA (reference sequence). The V end lost 7 bases, the J end lost 6 bases, and 15 bases lay between the germline ends. The CDR3 totals 13 residues.

This clonotype was detected only a few times. J is TRBJ1-1 and V is TRBV9; the match to TRBD1 covers 7 bases. CDR3 length equals 15 residues. Germline V gene data show CDR1 as SGDLS and CDR2 as YYNGEE. Losses at the gene ends were 1 base for V and 3 bases for J; bases not matched to a gene: 6. This CDR3 is CASSVHPDRDTEAFF. CDR3 in DNA: TGTGCCAGCAGCGTACACCCCGACAGGGACACTGAAGCTTTCTTT.

The rearrangement links TRBV20-1 to TRBJ2-2; 11 bases are a match to TRBD1. This CDR3 region has 14 residues. J lost 5 bases, V lost 5 bases, and 4 bases had no gene match. Germline V gene sequence: CDR1 DFQATT, CDR2 SNEGSKA (reference sequence). The CDR3 is CSAGGTGGTGELFF. DNA for the CDR3: TGCAGTGCTGGAGGGACAGGGGGGACCGGGGAGCTGTTTTTT.

The chain has TRBV7-9 and TRBJ2-7; TRBD1 agrees at 11 bases. Per the germline V gene, CDR1 is SEHNR and CDR2 is FQNEAQ (reference sequence). Losses at the gene ends were 3 bases for V and 2 bases for J; bases not matched to a gene: 9. This CDR3 has 17 residues. CDR3 sequence: CASSFRDRGDTTYEQYF. As DNA, the CDR3 is TGTGCCAGCAGCTTCCGGGACAGGGGGGATACCACCTACGAGCAGTACTTC.

The chain links TRBV26 to TRBJ1-2; the table's D gene call, TRBD1, was not cross checked with the DNA. TRBV26 constitutes a pseudogene. The length of the CDR3 is 11 residues. CDR3 bases: TGTGCCAGCAGTTCACAGGGGGCTGACACCTTC. It specifies CASSSQGADTF.

This clonotype was observed at least ten times. The chain combines TRBV7-8 with TRBJ1-1; possibly TRBD1 for D (5 bases). This CDR3 is 14 amino acids long. The germline V gene encodes CDR1 SGHVS and CDR2 FQNEAQ. Trimming took 6 bases from V and 3 from J, leaving 14 bases between them. CDR3 sequence (DNA): TGTGCCAGCAGTCCGGGGGTCCGTGACACTGAAGCTTTCTTT. This codes for CASSPGVRDTEAFF.